Sequencing of this T cell receptor beta chain was carried out in a study of blood T cell repertoires in COVID-19. Repertoires were generated with immunoSEQ multiplex PCR, while TCRdb's copy carries only in-frame clones and drops some. The repertoire consists of about 41,000 clones, with nearly 90% occurring once and the leading ten covering about 4.5%. Germline lookup yields CDR1 SGHDT and CDR2 YYEEEE. The V end was cut by 4 bases, the J end by 6 bases, with 13 bases between. This CDR3 spans 13 amino acids. The clonotype was recovered from a man in his fifties or sixties with acute or convalescent COVID-19. The V and J genes are TRBV5-6 and TRBJ1-2; tentatively, D is TRBD1 (6 bases). Sequencing was performed on peripheral blood. This CDR3 reads CASSQQGGHGYTF. The CDR3 DNA reads as TGTGCCAGCAGCCAACAGGGAGGGCATGGCTACACCTTC.